The next 15 T cell receptor beta chains were all read from a single sample in a study of OX40 agonist ivuxolimab in advanced cancers. Library preparation used the immunoSEQ multiplex PCR assay. TCRdb mirrors the immuneACCESS table, restricted to in-frame sequences. Some clones are absent from its copies; in checked studies, under half trace to an unresolved V gene, and the reason for the others is unknown. For this sample the table gives tens of thousands of clones, of which 85% to 95% were detected only once. Together, the top ten hold roughly 15% of the sample. Sample: CD4+ or CD8+ T cells sorted from blood, taken in a trial of the OX40 agonist ivuxolimab. These receptors all come from an adult with an advanced solid tumor such as melanoma, head and neck, liver or kidney cancer.

This clone was seen just once. The chain couples TRBV28 to TRBJ2-1, with D tentatively TRBD1 or TRBD2 (5 bases each). This CDR3 contains 14 residues. CDR1 and CDR2 from the germline V gene are MDHEN and SYDVKM. Between the trimmed V and J ends, which lost 3 bases and 7 bases, there was a span of 13 bases. This chain's CDR3 is CASSFPGAGNEQFF. CDR3 nucleotide sequence: TGTGCCAGCAGTTTCCCCGGGGCAGGGAATGAGCAGTTCTTC.

The chain employs TRBV19 and TRBJ2-3; D unresolved. Trimming left V 6 bases short and J 5 bases short, with 6 bases between. Germline V gives CDR1 LNHDA, CDR2 SQIVND (reference sequence). This CDR3 is 11 amino acids long. The CDR3 protein is CASSFGDTQYF. The CDR3 coding sequence is TGTGCCAGTAGCTTTGGAGATACGCAGTATTTT.

The J gene is TRBJ2-1, the V gene TRBV11-2; 9 bases match TRBD1. Germline V CDR1 and CDR2: SGHAT, FQNNGV. CDR3 length equals 13 residues. With V trimmed by 1 base and J by 10 bases, 2 bases remained unmatched. CDR3: CASSLGQGVEQFF. As DNA, the CDR3 is TGTGCCAGCAGCTTAGGACAGGGGGTCGAGCAGTTCTTC.

This clone appeared once. CDR3 sequence reads: CASSSSEQNRDRGYQPQHF. In DNA form, the CDR3 reads TGTGCCAGCAGCTCATCCGAACAGAACAGGGATAGGGGCTATCAGCCCCAGCATTTT. V usage is TRBV5-6 and J usage is TRBJ1-5, with D possibly being TRBD1 (6 bases). This CDR3 comprises 19 residues. From germline, CDR1 is SGHDT and CDR2 YYEEEE. Between the trimmed V and J ends, which lost 3 bases and 5 bases, there was a span of 27 bases.

This chain joins TRBV27 and TRBJ2-7, with 9 bases aligning to TRBD1. CDR3 length equals 14 residues. The V and J ends lost 3 bases and 4 bases, in that order; junction bases with no gene match: 4. Germline values: CDR1 MNHEY, CDR2 SMNVEV (reference sequence). CDR3 in DNA: TGTGCCAGCAGTTTCGGGACAGGGATGTACGAGCAGTACTTC. Translated, it gives CASSFGTGMYEQYF.

J is TRBJ2-2 and V is TRBV4-3; 7 bases align to TRBD1. The trim removed 2 bases at V and 1 base at J, leaving 10 bases unmatched. This CDR3 has 18 residues. Germline values: CDR1 LGHNA, CDR2 YSLEER. The CDR3 spells CASSQRYPGTVNTGELFF. CDR3 in DNA: TGCGCCAGCAGCCAACGGTACCCCGGGACAGTGAACACCGGGGAGCTGTTTTTT.

The V call is TRBV9, the J call TRBJ2-2; 8 positions match TRBD2. The germline gives CDR1 SGDLS, CDR2 YYNGEE. V shed 3 bases, J shed 8 bases, and the junction held 12 bases outside the gene matches. The CDR3 sequence is 16 residues long. This CDR3 reads CASSEPATSGLGELFF. CDR3 nucleotide sequence: TGTGCCAGCAGCGAACCCGCCACTAGCGGACTAGGGGAGCTGTTTTTT.

This clone was counted once. The chain joins TRBV7-8 to TRBJ2-1; tentative D call: TRBD2 (6 bases). The CDR3 runs 17 residues. Trimming removed 5 bases at V and 0 bases at J, with 17 bases between. The V gene's germline CDR1 is SGHVS and CDR2 FQNEAQ. CDR3 DNA sequence: TGTGCCAGCAGCCTAAAAGGTCGGGGGAGCTCCTACAATGAGCAGTTCTTC. Translated, it gives CASSLKGRGSSYNEQFF.

J is TRBJ2-5 and V is TRBV7-9; the D gene is possibly TRBD1 (5 bases). Trimming took off 6 bases at V and 4 bases at J, with 18 bases between the two ends. The CDR3 sequence is 15 residues long. Germline V CDR1 and CDR2: SEHNR, FQNEAQ (reference sequence). The CDR3 coding sequence is TGTGCCAGCAGTTACCCACCAGGGTCGGTAGAGACCCAGTACTTC. It encodes CASSYPPGSVETQYF. Full variable domain (outside the CDR3, taken from reference TRBV7-9 and TRBJ2-5): DTGVSQNPRHKITKRGQNVTFRCDPISEHNRLYWYRQTLGQGPEFLTYFQNEAQLEKSRLLSDRFSAERPKGSFSTLEIQRTEQGDSAMYLCASSYPPGSVETQYFGPGTRLLVL.

The chain carries TRBV4-1 and TRBJ2-7; 10 bases align to TRBD2. The CDR3 covers 14 residues. Germline V gene sequence: CDR1 MGHRA, CDR2 YSYEKL. V lost 3 bases and J lost 3; bases outside the gene matches: 2. The CDR3 DNA follows: TGCGCCAGCAGCCACAGCGGGGGGGGCTACGAGCAGTACTTC. Protein: CASSHSGGGYEQYF.

The genes are TRBV11-2 and TRBJ2-7, with no clear D. Germline V gene lookup returns CDR1 SGHAT and CDR2 FQNNGV. This CDR3 is 13 amino acids long. V lost 1 base and J 0 bases, leaving 4 bases between the germline ends. This CDR3 is CASSLALSYEQYF. The CDR3 DNA reads as TGTGCCAGCAGCTTAGCCCTCTCCTACGAGCAGTACTTC. The full variable domain, completed using reference TRBV11-2 and TRBJ2-7, is EAGVAQSPRYKIIEKRQSVAFWCNPISGHATLYWYQQILGQGPKLLIQFQNNGVVDDSQLPKDRFSAERLKGVDSTLKIQPAKLEDSAVYLCASSLALSYEQYFGPGTRLTVT.

The genes are TRBV19 and TRBJ2-1; 9 bases are a match to TRBD2. Germline V CDR1 and CDR2: LNHDA, SQIVND (reference sequence). After removal of 4 bases from V and 6 bases from J, the junction contained 7 bases not matched to a gene. This CDR3 is 15 amino acids long. In DNA, the CDR3 is TGTGCCAGTAGTACCGGGACTAGCAGCTTCAATGAGCAGTTCTTC. Translating it yields CASSTGTSSFNEQFF.

V and J are TRBV2 and TRBJ2-2, with 10 nucleotides matching TRBD2. V gave up 4 bases and J gave up 1 base; unmatched junction bases: 3. CDR3 length equals 16 residues. In germline, CDR1 is SNHLY, CDR2 FYNNEI. CDR3 DNA: TGTGCCAGCAGTGCACCTAGCGGGAGGAACACCGGGGAGCTGTTTTTT. Protein sequence: CASSAPSGRNTGELFF.

J is TRBJ2-5 and V is TRBV28; 9 bases map to TRBD1. The J call is in doubt because the DNA end fits TRBJ2-7 better. The CDR3 spans 16 residues. From germline, CDR1 is MDHEN and CDR2 SYDVKM. CDR3 sequence (DNA): TGTGCCAGCAGTTTATTAAGCCCGGGACAGGGCGACGAGCAGTACTTC. Protein product: CASSLLSPGQGDEQYF.

The V call is TRBV30, the J call TRBJ2-3; possibly TRBD2 for D (5 bases). The CDR3 sequence is 13 residues long. Germline loops: CDR1 GTSNPN, CDR2 SVGIG (reference sequence). V was clipped by 4 bases and J by 2 bases, with 10 bases between them. In nucleotides, the CDR3 is TGTGCCTGGAAGGGCGGGCCCACAGATACGCAGTATTTT. This sequence encodes CAWKGGPTDTQYF.